The rows below give T cell receptor beta chains drawn from one sample of a study of beta chain features in type 1 diabetes. Sequencing used immunoSEQ multiplex PCR; TCRdb keeps in-frame clones, though not all of them. The repertoire has fewer than 400,000 clones, roughly 8% of them found once; the top ten carry around 0.45%. The sequencing sample was made of central memory CD4+ T cells from blood. The receptors shown here come from a woman between 18 and 29 years old in good health. Each CDR3 is given with its conserved first and last residue. D genes are given only for firm matches. Not all rows give a size; the values are once, few, many and, for expanded clones, a class.

size	J	D	V	DNA	CDR3
-	TRBJ1-5	-	TRBV6-5	TGTGCCAGCAGTAAACAGGGATTTAGCAATCAGCCCCAGCATTTT	CASSKQGFSNQPQHF
-	TRBJ1-5	TRBD1	TRBV10-3	TGTGCCATCAGGTCCGGGACAGGGAGGGATCAGCCCCAGCATTTT	CAIRSGTGRDQPQHF
few	TRBJ2-7	TRBD1	TRBV4-1	TGCGCCAGCAGCCAAACGACAGGGCGGCGATCCTACGAGCAGTACTTC	CASSQTTGRRSYEQYF
few	TRBJ1-1	-	TRBV28	TGTGCCAGCAGTTTTAATGTGTGGGGTCAGAACACTGAAGCTTTCTTT	CASSFNVWGQNTEAFF
-	TRBJ1-5	TRBD1	TRBV5-6	TGTGCCAGCAGCTTGGCCGGGACAGAGCATCATCAGCCCCAGCATTTT	CASSLAGTEHHQPQHF
-	TRBJ2-7	-	TRBV4-2	TGTGCCAGCAGCCAAGGGCAGATGAACTACGAGCAGTACTTC	CASSQGQMNYEQYF
few	TRBJ2-2	-	TRBV2	TGTGCCAGCCGGCCGGAGAACACCGGGGAGCTGTTTTTT	CASRPENTGELFF
many	TRBJ2-1	TRBD1	TRBV10-1	TGCGCCAGCAGTCCACGTACCGGGACAGGGGGCCCTAATGAGCAGTTCTTC	CASSPRTGTGGPNEQFF
-	TRBJ2-4	TRBD2	TRBV7-3	TGTGCCAGCAGCTTTAGCGGGGATAAAAACATTCAGTACTTC	CASSFSGDKNIQYF
-	TRBJ2-7	-	TRBV7-8	TGTGCCAGCAGCTTACTGGCCCAGTCCTACGAGCAGTACTTC	CASSLLAQSYEQYF
few	TRBJ2-5	TRBD2	TRBV4-3	TGCGCCAGCAGCCAAGGGGCAGCGGGGGAGACCCAGTACTTC	CASSQGAAGETQYF
-	TRBJ2-5	-	TRBV5-4	TGTGCCAGCAGCTTGGGGGTAACGCGGGAGACCCAGTACTTC	CASSLGVTRETQYF
many	TRBJ2-2	TRBD2	TRBV7-3	TGTGCCAGCAGCTCCCGAGCGGGAGGGCCTCTGACCGGGGAGCTGTTTTTT	CASSSRAGGPLTGELFF
many	TRBJ1-3	-	TRBV28	TGTGCCAGCAGTTTGTGGAGACGGACAGGAAACACCATATATTTT	CASSLWRRTGNTIYF
few	TRBJ2-7	-	TRBV18	TGTGCCAGCTCACTTTCAAACTACGAGCAGTACTTC	CASSLSNYEQYF
-	TRBJ1-1	TRBD1	TRBV5-6	TGTGCCAGCAGCTTGGATAGACAGGGTGGGGTCACTGAAGCTTTCTTT	CASSLDRQGGVTEAFF